This T cell receptor beta chain is drawn from a study of blood T cell repertoires in COVID-19. The CDR3 is 13 residues long. The germline V and J ends were trimmed by 4 bases and 1 base, with 7 bases remaining between them. Germline V CDR1 and CDR2: LGHDT, YNNKEL (reference sequence). The repertoire was sequenced with immunoSEQ multiplex PCR; TCRdb's copy has only in-frame clones and lacks some. Of 310,000 or so clones detected, roughly 84% appear once; the ten largest clones hold 1%. This clone was observed once. The TCR was taken from a man between 50 and 59 years old with active or convalescent COVID-19. Sequenced sample: peripheral blood. This chain links TRBV3-1 (or the pseudogene TRBV3-2) with TRBJ1-1; D call uncertain. The CDR3 is CASSPQRNTEAFF. As DNA, the CDR3 is TGTGCCAGCAGCCCTCAGCGGAACACTGAAGCTTTCTTT.